The 20 T cell receptor beta chains below were found in one sample sequenced in a study of radiation and T cells in renal cell carcinoma. Treatment described: treatment-naive control, cytoreductive nephrectomy. The data were produced by immunoSEQ multiplex PCR, yet TCRdb's version contains in-frame clones alone and is incomplete. The table lists around 16,000 clones, about 56% of them singletons. Sequenced material: tumor tissue, taken from a patient whose treatment was nephrectomy without radiotherapy. These receptors were taken from a man between 45 and 60 years old with renal cell carcinoma.

V usage is TRBV7-9 and J usage is TRBJ2-7; TRBD2 aligns across 11 bases. CDR3 length: 15 residues. With 1 base clipped from V and 5 bases from J, the junction kept 4 bases outside the gene matches. Germline assignment: CDR1 SEHNR and CDR2 FQNEAQ (reference sequence). This CDR3 is CASSLELAGVNEQYF. The CDR3 DNA sequence: TGTGCCAGCAGCTTAGAACTAGCGGGAGTCAACGAGCAGTACTTC.

The chain combines TRBV9 with TRBJ2-5, with D perhaps matching TRBD1 (7 bases). The length of the CDR3 is 15 residues. Germline V gene data show CDR1 as SGDLS and CDR2 as YYNGEE. Trimming left V 2 bases short and J 2 bases short, with 13 bases between. CDR3 residues: CASSVGGQLQETQYF. The DNA of the CDR3 is TGTGCCAGCAGCGTGGGGGGACAGCTACAAGAGACCCAGTACTTC.

This chain connects TRBV6-1 to TRBJ1-1; D is unresolved. The germline V gene has CDR1 MNHNS and CDR2 SASEGT. This CDR3 contains 17 residues. V gave up 0 bases and J gave up 5 bases, with 19 bases separating them. Here the CDR3 reads CASSEALMMVVPTEAFF. The CDR3 DNA reads as TGTGCCAGCAGTGAAGCGCTTATGATGGTCGTGCCAACTGAAGCTTTCTTT.

V is TRBV5-1 and J is TRBJ2-1; TRBD2 matches at 13 bases. Germline CDR1 SGHRS, CDR2 YFSETQ. This CDR3 contains 17 residues. Trimming took 0 bases from V and 5 from J; bases not matched to a gene: 5. The CDR3 bases are TGCGCCAGCAGCTTGGGGGCCGGGACTAGCGGGAACAATGAGCAGTTCTTC. It is translated as CASSLGAGTSGNNEQFF. Together with reference TRBV5-1 and TRBJ2-1, the CDR3 gives the full variable domain: KAGVTQTPRYLIKTRGQQVTLSCSPISGHRSVSWYQQTPGQGLQFLFEYFSETQRNKGNFPGRFSGRQFSNSRSEMNVSTLELGDSALYLCASSLGAGTSGNNEQFFGPGTRLTVL.

Only one count was recorded for this clone. The V call is TRBV9, the J call TRBJ2-1; D uncertain. Germline V CDR1 and CDR2: SGDLS, YYNGEE. Trimming removed 0 bases at V and 1 base at J, with 8 bases between. The CDR3 covers 15 residues. The CDR3 loop reads CASSVDPGSYNEQFF. As DNA, the CDR3 is TGTGCCAGCAGCGTAGATCCAGGTTCCTACAATGAGCAGTTCTTC.

A remark on this clone: A far bigger clonotype differs at one base, so this is likely a read error. This rearrangement joins TRBV5-6 to TRBJ2-1; TRBD2 is a possible D gene (6 bases). CDR1 and CDR2 from the germline V gene are SGHDT and YYEEEE. The CDR3 is 12 residues long. V dropped 0 bases and J dropped 15 bases, with 13 bases sitting between them. CDR3 residues: CASSLAGGIAFF. As DNA, the CDR3 is TGTGCCAGCAGCTTGGCCGGCGGGATAGCGTTCTTC.

The rearrangement joins TRBV7-9 to TRBJ2-7, with 7 nucleotides matching TRBD1. The CDR3 runs 14 residues. J gave up 5 bases and V 1 base, and 5 bases lay outside the gene matches. Germline CDR1 reads SEHNR; CDR2 reads FQNEAQ (reference sequence). This CDR3 is CASSLGQGRDEQYF. The CDR3 nucleotides read TGTGCCAGCAGCTTAGGACAGGGACGGGACGAGCAGTACTTC.

The chain employs TRBV6-5 and TRBJ1-1; D not resolved. The CDR3 runs to 14 residues. V gave up 0 bases and J gave up 3 bases, with 8 bases separating them. Germline CDR1 reads MNHEY; CDR2 reads SVGAGI. The CDR3 spells CASSYSLRDTEAFF. The CDR3 DNA sequence: TGTGCCAGCAGTTACTCGTTGAGGGACACTGAAGCTTTCTTT.

This chain links TRBV6-1 with TRBJ2-1; D unclear. This CDR3 region has 15 residues. V was trimmed by 6 bases and J by 0 bases, leaving 12 bases between them. The germline CDR1 and CDR2 sequences are MNHNS and SASEGT. CDR3 DNA: TGTGCCAGCAGGGTCGACCCAACCTCCTACAATGAGCAGTTCTTC. Residues: CASRVDPTSYNEQFF.

This chain connects TRBV2 to TRBJ2-2; TRBD2 matches 9 bases. CDR3 size: 16 residues. Germline loops: CDR1 SNHLY, CDR2 FYNNEI. Trimming removed 4 bases from V and 4 bases from J; junction bases left unmatched: 7. Here the CDR3 DNA reads TGTGCCAGCAGTGTTGGAGCGGGAGGAATCACCGGGGAGCTGTTTTTT. Translating it yields CASSVGAGGITGELFF. The complete variable domain, with remaining parts taken from reference TRBV2 and TRBJ2-2, reads EPEVTQTPSHQVTQMGQEVILRCVPISNHLYFYWYRQILGQKVEFLVSFYNNEISEKSEIFDDQFSVERPDGSNFTLKIRSTKLEDSAMYFCASSVGAGGITGELFFGEGSRLTVL.

V and J are TRBV6-5 and TRBJ2-5, with D perhaps being TRBD1 or TRBD2 (5 bases each). The ends were cut back, 3 bases at V and 6 bases at J, with 11 bases in the middle. CDR1 MNHEY and CDR2 SVGAGI come from the germline V gene. The CDR3 loop spans 13 amino acids. The CDR3 nucleotides are TGTGCCAGCAGTTATGAGGGGAGAAAGACCCAGTACTTC. Residues: CASSYEGRKTQYF.

The rearrangement uses TRBV7-9 and TRBJ2-2; D tentatively reads TRBD1 or TRBD2 (6 bases each). CDR3 length equals 15 residues. Trimming shortened V by 0 bases and J by 4 bases, and 9 bases separated the two germline ends. Germline CDR1 and CDR2: SEHNR and FQNEAQ (reference sequence). CDR3 sequence: CASSLAGGATGELFF. The DNA for the CDR3 is TGTGCCAGCAGCTTAGCCGGGGGCGCCACCGGGGAGCTGTTTTTT.

The CDR3 DNA follows: TGCAGCGTTGAGGATGCCTACGAGCAGTACTTC. This gives the protein CSVEDAYEQYF. This chain connects TRBV29-1 to TRBJ2-7; D remains unclear. Trimming took off 3 bases at V and 2 bases at J, with 5 bases between the two ends. Germline assignment: CDR1 SQVTM and CDR2 ANQGSEA. This CDR3 spans 11 amino acids.

This chain connects TRBV9 to TRBJ1-2; no clear D gene. Germline V gives CDR1 SGDLS, CDR2 YYNGEE. The CDR3 spans 13 residues. Trimming shortened V by 2 bases and J by 8 bases, and 13 bases separated the two germline ends. CDR3 sequence (DNA): TGTGCCAGCAGCGTGGACGCAGTTCTAGGCTACACCTTC. Translated, it gives CASSVDAVLGYTF.

This clone is medium-sized by share. The chain is built from TRBV25-1 and TRBJ2-2, with D possibly TRBD1 on 6 matching bases. V was cut by 4 bases and J by 2 bases, with 11 bases left in between. Germline CDR1 MGHDK, CDR2 SYGVNS. The CDR3 runs 15 residues. The CDR3 DNA reads TGTGCCAGCAGTGTCCAGGGGTCAAACACCGGGGAGCTGTTTTTT. Amino acids: CASSVQGSNTGELFF.

The rearrangement joins TRBV7-8 to TRBJ2-5, with 7 bases matching TRBD2. Trimming cost V 7 bases and J 3 bases; bases outside gene matches: 8. The CDR3 is 14 residues long. CDR1 and CDR2 (germline): SGHVS, FQNEAQ. In DNA, the CDR3 is TGTGCCAGCACCCGTCGGGGGAGGGAAGAGACCCAGTACTTC. It translates to CASTRRGREETQYF.

The V and J genes are TRBV20-1 and TRBJ2-7; D unclear. V lost 5 bases to trimming and J lost 2 bases, with 7 bases between them. The CDR3 is made up of 11 amino acids. Germline CDR1 reads DFQATT; CDR2 reads SNEGSKA (reference sequence). Here the CDR3 reads CSASSPYEQYF. Written as DNA, the CDR3 is TGCAGTGCTTCCTCCCCCTACGAGCAGTACTTC.

The V call is TRBV10-1, the J call TRBJ2-7; TRBD1 aligns across 8 bases. The CDR3 covers 13 residues. Trimming took 6 bases from V and 3 from J; bases not matched to a gene: 4. Per germline, CDR1 WNHNN and CDR2 SYGVQD (reference sequence). CDR3 sequence reads: CASRPGQGYEQYF. CDR3 nucleotides: TGCGCCAGCAGACCTGGACAGGGCTACGAGCAGTACTTC.

This clone was found a few times. This chain links TRBV6-1 with TRBJ2-2; D is unresolved. The V and J ends lost 6 bases and 9 bases respectively, with 14 bases between them. The CDR3 totals 13 residues. Germline values: CDR1 MNHNS, CDR2 SASEGT. The CDR3 sequence is CASRDRARRELFF. In DNA form, the CDR3 reads TGTGCCAGCAGGGACCGAGCTCGAAGGGAGCTGTTTTTT.

The chain recombines TRBV30 with TRBJ2-1; perhaps D is TRBD1 or TRBD2 (6 bases each). V was trimmed by 2 bases and J by 0 bases, leaving 11 bases between them. The CDR3 has 15 residues. Germline assignment: CDR1 GTSNPN and CDR2 SVGIG (reference sequence). The CDR3 DNA reads as TGTGCCTGGAGTAGGGGGGACTCCTCCTACAATGAGCAGTTCTTC. Protein sequence: CAWSRGDSSYNEQFF.